This T cell receptor (beta chain) comes out of a study of T cell responses to AZD1222 COVID-19 vaccine. The V and J ends lost 3 bases and 5 bases, in that order; junction bases with no gene match: 4. This CDR3 spans 15 amino acids. Germline V lookup: CDR1 KGHSH, CDR2 LQKENI. Only in-frame clones appear in the TCRdb table, and some are missing; sequencing was by immunoSEQ multiplex PCR. The table includes 200,000 or so clones, approximately 91% detected once. The specimen was peripheral blood, collected on day 0 of AZD1222 vaccination. The genes are TRBV18 and TRBJ1-4; 9 bases align to TRBD1. The sequence was obtained from an adult in good health. This CDR3 reads CASSPTGGRNEKLFF. The DNA of the CDR3 is TGTGCCAGCTCACCGACAGGGGGAAGGAATGAAAAACTGTTTTTT.